This T cell receptor (beta chain) is drawn from a study of blood T cell repertoires in COVID-19 (dated by TCRdb to about 2020). Regarding the study in general: The collaborator samples originated in the United States, Italy and Spain and spanned the acute and convalescent phases of COVID-19. The repertoires were released in a freely available public database intended as a resource for research on the immune response to SARS-CoV-2. The prospective study material was composed of cDNA or gDNA derived from T cells, B-cell-depleted T cells, or PBMCs. Deeply sampled blood TCRbeta repertoires from subjects exposed to, actively infected with, or recovered from COVID-19 were included in the dataset. The samples were drawn from the first 160 participants of the ongoing ImmuneRACE study and from roughly 1,300 subjects provided by 6 global collaborators. The sample metadata nearly always contained a de-identified subject ID, COVID-19 status, age in years and sex. Where available, HLA class I and class II types were obtained from metadata supplied by the sample provider rather than from assay-based typing. What the research found in general, with its limitations: Clinical and demographic metadata were provided uncurated, with the amount varying by source and participant.

The immunoSEQ Assay, a bias-controlled multiplex PCR, was used to amplify TCRbeta CDR3 regions from genomic DNA. Per the source publication's procedure: Nucleated cell counts per sample were estimated from amplification of reference gene primers within the assay. Sequence reads were collapsed and filtered to measure the absolute abundance of every unique TCRbeta CDR3 rearrangement. Productive Simpson clonality was computed per sample as the square root of Simpson's diversity index over productive rearrangements. The source is immuneACCESS, and TCRdb retained only in-frame sequences with V and J called. Part of the clones is not carried over; for the studies checked, unresolved V genes explain less than half of this, and the remainder is unexplained. The DNA was the basis for D and trimming; V, J and clone size are from that table. A total of about 200,000 clones appear in this sample, about 78% of them only once. In total, the top ten clones hold 5.5% to 7% of the sample.

Note on this clone: Its antigen specificity is not known. Per-base qualities were not stored, and no clone one base away is much larger.

The collaborating institutions used their own protocols to collect whole blood in K2EDTA tubes. For TCRbeta analysis, collaborators shipped samples as frozen whole blood, isolated PBMCs, or DNA extracted from either of those sample types. The receptor was isolated from an older woman with acute or convalescent COVID-19. The source material was peripheral blood.

In nucleotide form, the sequence is TGCGCCAGCAGCCAAGAGGTCTCAGGGGGTAGGGGCGAGCAGTACTTC. This is translated as CASSQEVSGGRGEQYF. The V and J genes are TRBV4-1 and TRBJ2-7, with 7 bases aligning to TRBD1. CDR1 and CDR2 were assigned from the germline V gene as MGHRA and YSYEKL. Including cysteine and phenylalanine, the CDR3 has 16 amino acids. CDR3 DNA is the only sequence kept; it has 48 bases, read in frame from the first base. V and J are trimmed by 0 bases and 6 bases, and the gene matches miss 11 bases of the junction.